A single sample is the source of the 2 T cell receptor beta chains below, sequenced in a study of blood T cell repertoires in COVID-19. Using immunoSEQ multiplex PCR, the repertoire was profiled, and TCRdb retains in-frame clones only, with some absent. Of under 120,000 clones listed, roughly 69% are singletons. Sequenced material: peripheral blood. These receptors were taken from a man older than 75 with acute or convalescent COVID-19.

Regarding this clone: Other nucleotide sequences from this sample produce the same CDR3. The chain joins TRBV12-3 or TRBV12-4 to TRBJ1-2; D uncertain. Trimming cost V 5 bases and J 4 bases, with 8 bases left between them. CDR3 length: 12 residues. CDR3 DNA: TGTGCCAGCAGTCTCGAGGGCTATGGCTACACCTTC. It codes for CASSLEGYGYTF.

For the CDR3, the DNA is TGTGCCAGCAGTGAACCGGGAGGGCCAAGTGAGCAGTTCTTC. Amino acid sequence: CASSEPGGPSEQFF. This chain links TRBV25-1 with TRBJ2-1; 8 nucleotides align to TRBD2. CDR3 length equals 14 residues. Germline CDR1 is MGHDK and CDR2 is SYGVNS. The ends lost 2 bases at V and 9 bases at J; junction bases unmatched: 6. The whole variable domain, remainder taken from reference TRBV25-1 and TRBJ2-1, is EADIYQTPRYLVIGTGKKITLECSQTMGHDKMYWYQQDPGMELHLIHYSYGVNSTEKGDLSSESTVSRIRTEHFPLTLESARPSHTSQYLCASSEPGGPSEQFFGPGTRLTVL.